This entry concerns a single T cell receptor beta chain. Trimming removed 7 bases from V and 10 bases from J; junction bases left unmatched: 11. This CDR3 comprises 14 residues. Per the germline V gene, CDR1 is SGHNT and CDR2 is YENEEA. Assay: immunoSEQ multiplex PCR; the TCRdb copy retains only in-frame clones and omits some. Of over 45,000 clones listed, 92% were seen once; the top ten hold about 2.5%. The data were obtained in a study of T cell changes during pregnancy in multiple sclerosis. The sequence was obtained from a female donor in good health, enrolled as a control in a pregnancy study. The chain is built from TRBV11-3 and TRBJ2-5, with TRBD2 matching over 11 bases. The source was peripheral blood, collected in the third trimester of pregnancy. The CDR3: CASNPGTSGSGQYF. As DNA, the CDR3 is TGTGCCAGCAACCCCGGGACTAGCGGATCTGGCCAGTACTTC.